The clone carrying this T cell receptor (beta chain) was observed a single time. The antigen remains unidentified. The record originates from a study of OX40 agonist ivuxolimab in advanced cancers. Study at large: The patients received ivuxolimab by intravenous route every 2 weeks at 0.01 to 10 mg/kg.

Study results and limitations: Clones of CD4+ and CD8+ blood T cells grew by week 6 at doses of 0.1 to 3.0 mg/kg. Patients who responded partially at 0.1-3.0 mg/kg showed clonal expansion ranking among the lowest.

Clones were read by immunoSEQ multiplex PCR, and TCRdb kept only the in-frame ones, dropping some. This table holds 9,000 to 10,000 clones, roughly 71% found once. Exclusion of a patient followed from autoimmune disease history or systemic immunosuppression. The ends lost 5 bases at V and 7 bases at J; junction bases unmatched: 5. The CDR3 has 13 amino acids. CDR1 is MNHEY and CDR2 is SMNVEV in the germline V gene (reference sequence). This chain links TRBV27 with TRBJ2-7, with TRBD1 identical over 10 bases. The sequence was obtained from an adult with an advanced solid tumor such as melanoma, head and neck, liver or kidney cancer. Here the sequenced sample was CD4+ or CD8+ T cells sorted from blood, taken in a trial of the OX40 agonist ivuxolimab. The CDR3 DNA reads TGTGCCAGCAGTAGAGGACAGGGGGGGGAGCAGTACTTC. Its translation is CASSRGQGGEQYF.